Listed below are T cell receptor beta chains from one sample, sequenced in a study of OX40 agonist ivuxolimab in advanced cancers. The assay was immunoSEQ multiplex PCR, and TCRdb's table has in-frame clones only and misses some. The sample holds more than 15,000 clones, roughly 84% seen once. The sequences come from CD4+ or CD8+ T cells sorted from blood, collected in a trial of the OX40 agonist ivuxolimab. The receptors stem from an adult with an advanced solid tumor such as melanoma, head and neck, liver or kidney cancer. CDR3s include the opening cysteine and the closing phenylalanine or tryptophan. A D gene is named only where the DNA matches it firmly. Clone size is given for some rows only: seen once, a few or many times, or a class if the clone is expanded.

>TRBV7-9|TRBJ1-5|-|-
TGTGCCAGCAGCTTAGGCTTAAGGGGAAGTCAGCCCCAGCATTTT
CASSLGLRGSQPQHF
>TRBV27|TRBJ1-2|-|-
TGTGCCAGCAGTCCCGGTTCTGGCATCTATGGCTACACCTTC
CASSPGSGIYGYTF
>TRBV10-3|TRBJ2-7|-|-
TGTGCCATCAGGGGGCTTGGTCAGGTCTACGAGCAGTACTTC
CAIRGLGQVYEQYF
>TRBV6-5|TRBJ1-1|-|-
TGTGCCAGCAGTTACTCAATAAGCGGGGCGAGGACTGAAGCTTTCTTT
CASSYSISGARTEAFF
>TRBV5-4|TRBJ2-5|TRBD2|-
TGTGCCAGCAGCCCGGCCGGGACTAGGGGTGGGACCCAGTACTTC
CASSPAGTRGGTQYF
>TRBV5-5|TRBJ1-1|-|-
TGTGCCAGCAGATTGAGTAGCGGGACTGAAGCTTTCTTT
CASRLSSGTEAFF
>TRBV28|TRBJ2-1|-|-
TGTGCCAGCAGTTTAGACGGACTAAAGCAGTTCTTC
CASSLDGLKQFF
>TRBV19|TRBJ2-1|-|-
TGTGCCAGTAGTGACACCGGGCCAACTATTGGGTTATACAATGAGCAGTTCTTC
CASSDTGPTIGLYNEQFF
>TRBV18|TRBJ2-2|-|-
TGTGCCAGCTCACCCCCGAGCGCGAACACCGGGGAGCTGTTTTTT
CASSPPSANTGELFF
>TRBV7-4|TRBJ2-7|-|-
TGTGCCAGCAGCTTGCGTTTGGAGGCGCACGAGCAGTACTTC
CASSLRLEAHEQYF
>TRBV20-1|TRBJ2-7|-|-
TGCAGTGCTAGAGGCTCCGAGCAGTACTTC
CSARGSEQYF
>TRBV4-1|TRBJ1-2|TRBD1|medium-sized
TGCGCCAGCAGCCGCCCGATGACAGGGACAGACTATGGCTACACCTTC
CASSRPMTGTDYGYTF
>TRBV7-2|TRBJ1-4|-|-
TGTGCCAGCAGCTTAGTGGGGGGGCATATTAATGAAAAACTGTTTTTT
CASSLVGGHINEKLFF
>TRBV6-4|TRBJ2-5|TRBD1|-
TGTGCCAGCAGTGACCAGGGACAGTCCGCGGTCGGAGAGACCCAGTACTTC
CASSDQGQSAVGETQYF
>TRBV7-8|TRBJ1-1|-|-
TGTGCCAGCAGCTTAGGCAAGAACACTGAAGCTTTCTTT
CASSLGKNTEAFF
>TRBV7-6|TRBJ2-1|-|-
TGTGCCAGCAGGCGGGACGGTCCTTCCTCCTACAATGAGCAGTTCTTC
CASRRDGPSSYNEQFF
>TRBV29-1|TRBJ2-7|-|-
TGCAGCGTTCTCCCTTCGAGGGGGGGAATTATCTACGAGCAGTACTTC
CSVLPSRGGIIYEQYF
>TRBV5-4|TRBJ2-5|-|-
TGTGCCAGCAGTGTTGGTCTACAAGAGACCCAGTACTTC
CASSVGLQETQYF
>TRBV7-8|TRBJ2-6|TRBD2|-
TGTGCCAGCAGCACAAGACTAGCGGGAGAGGCCAACGTCCTGACTTTC
CASSTRLAGEANVLTF
>TRBV27|TRBJ2-2|TRBD1|-
TGTGCCAGCAGAGGAACCGGGACAGGGGACACCGGGGAGCTGTTTTTT
CASRGTGTGDTGELFF
>TRBV29-1|TRBJ2-3|-|-
TGCAGCGCCTCAGGAGGGCAGGGCCAAGTAGATACGCAGTATTTT
CSASGGQGQVDTQYF
>TRBV11-3|TRBJ2-3|TRBD2|-
TGTGCCAGCAGCTCGATTAGCGGGAGCGGGACAGATACGCAGTATTTT
CASSSISGSGTDTQYF
>TRBV2|TRBJ1-5|-|-
TGTGCCAGCAGTGGGGGGTTGGATCAGCCCCAGCATTTT
CASSGGLDQPQHF
>TRBV6-1|TRBJ2-3|-|-
TGTGCCAGCAGGAGGGGGGCGCGATCAGATACGCAGTATTTT
CASRRGARSDTQYF
>TRBV9|TRBJ1-4|-|-
TGTGCCAGCAGCGCTAGGGGAGTACGAGGAGAAAAACTGTTTTTT
CASSARGVRGEKLFF
>TRBV5-6|TRBJ2-7|TRBD1|-
TGTGCCAGCAGTTCCTACGGACAGGGAAGAAATTACTACGAGCAGTACTTC
CASSSYGQGRNYYEQYF
>TRBV5-1|TRBJ2-7|TRBD1|-
TGCGCCAGCAGCTCGGGACAGATTCCCTACGAGCAGTACTTC
CASSSGQIPYEQYF
>TRBV6-5|TRBJ1-1|-|-
TGTGCCAGCAGTTACGGGCTGATGAACACTGAAGCTTTCTTT
CASSYGLMNTEAFF
>TRBV19|TRBJ2-7|-|-
TGTGCCAGTAGCGACAGGTTGGGGGTCACCTACGAGCAGTACTTC
CASSDRLGVTYEQYF
>TRBV2|TRBJ1-3|-|-
TGTGCCAGCAAACCAGGGCGATCCGGAAACACCATATATTTT
CASKPGRSGNTIYF
>TRBV9|TRBJ1-3|-|-
TGTGCCAGCAGCACAATGTGGGGATCGAGCTCTGGAAACACCATATATTTT
CASSTMWGSSSGNTIYF
>TRBV19|TRBJ1-1|-|once
TGTGCCAGTACCGCCCCCAGACAGGTCCGGAACACTGAAGCTTTCTTT
CASTAPRQVRNTEAFF
>TRBV18|TRBJ2-4|-|-
TGTGCCAGCTCACCACCGATAGAAAACATTCAGTACTTC
CASSPPIENIQYF
>TRBV11-2|TRBJ1-2|-|few
TGTGCCAGCAGGCCCGCGGGGCCGGGGCATGGCTACACCTTC
CASRPAGPGHGYTF
>TRBV7-9|TRBJ1-3|-|-
TGTGCCAGCAGCTTACAGAGCTCTGGAAACACCATATATTTT
CASSLQSSGNTIYF
>TRBV5-4|TRBJ1-1|-|-
TGTGCCAGCAGCTTGGGTGGGGGCGCGAGCACTGAAGCTTTCTTT
CASSLGGGASTEAFF
>TRBV21-1|TRBJ1-3|-|-
TGTGCCAGCAGCCCCCGTTGGGTACAGGGGGACTCAAGCTCTGGAAACACCATATATTTT
CASSPRWVQGDSSSGNTIYF
>TRBV5-8|TRBJ2-1|-|-
TGTGCCAGCAGGCTTCGGGGAGTGGATGAGCAGTTCTTC
CASRLRGVDEQFF
>TRBV30|TRBJ1-5|-|-
TGTGCCTGGAATCAAAGGGACAATCAGCCCCAGCATTTT
CAWNQRDNQPQHF
>TRBV5-5|TRBJ2-5|TRBD2|-
TGTGCCAGCAGCGAGCGGGGAAACCAAGAGACCCAGTACTTC
CASSERGNQETQYF
>TRBV27|TRBJ1-4|-|-
TGTGCCAGCCGGGCAACGGGGCGGCCGATTGCAACTAATGAAAAACTGTTTTTT
CASRATGRPIATNEKLFF
>TRBV5-1|TRBJ1-1|-|-
TGCGCCAGCAGCTTGTCTTTGGCAGAAGGGATGAACACTGAAGCTTTCTTT
CASSLSLAEGMNTEAFF
>TRBV5-8|TRBJ2-6|-|-
TGTGCCAGCAGCTTTTGGGGACGGATCTCTGGGGCCAACGTCCTGACTTTC
CASSFWGRISGANVLTF
>TRBV12-5|TRBJ1-2|-|-
TGTGCTAGTGGTTTGGTTCCCGGGCCCCCCGTTGGCTACACCTTC
CASGLVPGPPVGYTF
>TRBV6-5|TRBJ1-5|TRBD1|-
TGTGCCAGCAGATCGGGACAGACACATCAGCCCCAGCATTTT
CASRSGQTHQPQHF
>TRBV11-3|TRBJ2-7|TRBD1|-
TGTGCCAGCAGCTCTGGGACAGACGAGCAGTACTTC
CASSSGTDEQYF
>TRBV7-9|TRBJ2-7|-|-
TGTGCCAGCAGCCAAGGGATGTATTCCTACGAGCAGTACTTC
CASSQGMYSYEQYF
>TRBV5-1|TRBJ2-1|TRBD2|few
TGCGCCAGCAGCTTGGCCCCGGGGGGGAATGAGCAGTTCTTC
CASSLAPGGNEQFF
>TRBV10-2|TRBJ2-2|TRBD2|-
TGCGCCAGCAGTTACCTAGCGGGGTCGAACACCGGGGAGCTGTTTTTT
CASSYLAGSNTGELFF
>TRBV4-2|TRBJ2-1|-|-
TGTGCCAGCAGCCGGGACACCGCCGATGAGCAGTTCTTC
CASSRDTADEQFF
>TRBV2|TRBJ2-7|-|-
TGTGCCAGCAGGGTGGGGACGGGGGTCTACGAGCAGTACTTC
CASRVGTGVYEQYF
>TRBV5-1|TRBJ2-1|-|-
TGCGCCAGCAGCTTTAAGGACAGCAATGAGCAGTTCTTC
CASSFKDSNEQFF
>TRBV6-4|TRBJ2-5|TRBD2|-
TGTGCCAGCAGTCTTAGCGGGAGCCTTGGGGAGACCCAGTACTTC
CASSLSGSLGETQYF
>TRBV5-4|TRBJ2-7|TRBD1|-
TGTGCCAGCAGCCCGGGACAGGGAAGGTACGAGCAGTACTTC
CASSPGQGRYEQYF
>TRBV18|TRBJ2-5|TRBD2|-
TGTGCCAGCTCATCCCGGAGCGGGAGGGAAGAGACCCAGTACTTC
CASSSRSGREETQYF
>TRBV19|TRBJ1-2|TRBD1|few
TGTGCCAGTAGTATGGACAGGGTCTATGGCTACACCTTC
CASSMDRVYGYTF
>TRBV11-2|TRBJ2-5|TRBD2|-
TGTGCCAGCAGCTTAGGGGATGGACTAGCGGTTACTCAAGAGACCCAGTACTTC
CASSLGDGLAVTQETQYF